This T cell receptor beta chain was captured in a study of blood T cell repertoires in COVID-19. Germline CDR1 and CDR2: SNHLY and FYNNEI. V was clipped by 6 bases and J by 7 bases; unmatched bases: 10. This CDR3 has 14 residues. Assay: immunoSEQ multiplex PCR; the TCRdb copy retains only in-frame clones and omits some. The table shows around 170,000 clones, with roughly nine tenths occurring only once. This clone has only one observation. The sequenced material came from peripheral blood. This receptor was obtained from a man aged 18 to 30 who had recovered from COVID-19. The rearrangement links TRBV2 to TRBJ2-7, with TRBD1 identical over 9 bases. The CDR3: CASSRQGDLTEQYF. In nucleotides, the CDR3 is TGTGCCAGCAGCCGACAGGGGGACCTTACAGAGCAGTACTTC.